The 15 T cell receptor beta chains given below trace back to one sample, sequenced in a study of CD8 T cells in Susac syndrome (dated by TCRdb to about 2019). Library preparation employed the immunoSEQ multiplex PCR assay. RNA was extracted using the RNeasy kit, and roughly 0.5 to 1 ug of the RNA was reverse transcribed with random hexamers. TCRdb reran the public reads through fastp at Q25 and MiXCR, keeping productive beta chains. Entries are consolidated by CDR3 protein sequence, retaining the most common genes and DNA. Recorded for this sample are roughly 130,000 distinct CDR3 sequences; roughly 96% of them occurred a single time. The ten largest clones take up approximately 0.12% of the sample. Input material: CD4+ T cells from PBMCs. All receptors come from a human donor in good health.

This clonotype was seen only a few times. V and J are TRBV7-2 and TRBJ2-5; D might be TRBD1 (5 bases). Trimming took off 5 bases at V and 1 base at J, with 8 bases between the two ends. Germline V gene sequence: CDR1 SGHTA, CDR2 FQGNSA. The CDR3 runs 13 residues. The DNA of the CDR3 is TGTGCCAGCAGCCAAGACAGCCAAGAGACCCAGTACTTC. It is translated as CASSQDSQETQYF.

For the CDR3, the DNA is TGTGCCAGCAGCCCGGACAGGGGGGCCTACGAGCAGTACTTC. The encoded protein is CASSPDRGAYEQYF. The chain employs TRBV7-2 and TRBJ2-7, with 10 nucleotides matching TRBD1. V was pared by 5 bases and J by 2 bases, with 3 bases of the junction left unmatched. Germline V CDR1 and CDR2: SGHTA, FQGNSA. The CDR3 sequence is 14 residues long.

V is TRBV4-1 and J is TRBJ2-5, with 9 bases identical to TRBD2. V lost 1 base, J lost 0 bases, and 6 bases stayed unmatched. The CDR3 is 17 residues long. Looked up from germline, CDR1 is MGHRA and CDR2 is YSYEKL. The CDR3 nucleotides are TGCGCCAGCAGCCAAGTAGCGGGAGAGGCGTACCAAGAGACCCAGTACTTC. Amino acids: CASSQVAGEAYQETQYF.

This clonotype was detected once. The chain carries TRBV3-1 and TRBJ1-1; possible D gene TRBD1, 5 bases. CDR3 length equals 14 residues. Trimming took off 1 base at V and 1 base at J, with 7 bases between the two ends. Germline loops: CDR1 LGHDT, CDR2 YNNKEL (reference sequence). The CDR3 sequence: CASSQVGENTEAFF. DNA of the CDR3: TGTGCCAGCAGCCAAGTAGGGGAGAACACTGAAGCTTTCTTT.

The V call is TRBV12-3 or TRBV12-4, the J call TRBJ2-2; no clear D gene. V lost 1 base to trimming and J lost 6 bases, with 6 bases between them. The CDR3 sequence is 13 residues long. DNA for the CDR3: TGTGCCAGCAGTTTAGGTGTCCCCGGGGAGCTGTTTTTT. It is translated as CASSLGVPGELFF.

This chain joins TRBV2 and TRBJ2-2; 7 bases align to TRBD1. The CDR3 consists of 15 residues. V shed 1 base and J 5 bases; nucleotides not matched to a gene: 4. Per germline, CDR1 SNHLY and CDR2 FYNNEI. The CDR3: CASSEEQGWTGELFF. The CDR3 DNA follows: TGTGCCAGCAGTGAAGAACAGGGGTGGACCGGGGAGCTGTTTTTT.

V and J are TRBV20-1 and TRBJ2-1; D is perhaps TRBD2 (5 bases). Germline CDR1 is DFQATT and CDR2 is SNEGSKA (reference sequence). Trimming stripped 3 bases from V and 1 base from J, with 10 bases between. CDR3 size: 14 residues. The CDR3 region is CSASATGSYNEQFF. CDR3 sequence (DNA): TGCAGTGCTAGCGCGACGGGGTCCTACAATGAGCAGTTCTTC.

The chain couples TRBV30 to TRBJ2-3, with 12 nucleotides matching TRBD2. The germline gives CDR1 GTSNPN, CDR2 SVGIG (reference sequence). CDR3 size: 17 residues. J was trimmed by 2 bases and V by 0 bases; bases with no gene match: 6. The CDR3 DNA reads TGTGCCTGGAGTGTGAGTCGGACTAGCGGGGCCACAGATACGCAGTATTTT. It translates to CAWSVSRTSGATDTQYF.

The V gene is TRBV20-1, the J gene TRBJ1-2, with TRBD1 matching 8 bases. The CDR3 has 14 amino acids. The germline gives CDR1 DFQATT, CDR2 SNEGSKA (reference sequence). V shed 5 bases and J 6 bases; nucleotides not matched to a gene: 11. This chain's CDR3 is CSARVTGVKDGYTF. As DNA, the CDR3 is TGCAGTGCTCGCGTGACAGGGGTTAAGGATGGCTACACCTTC.

The chain is built from TRBV5-1 and TRBJ2-7; D is ambiguous. Per germline, CDR1 SGHRS and CDR2 YFSETQ. This CDR3 contains 15 residues. V gave up 0 bases and J gave up 2 bases, with 12 bases separating them. The CDR3 protein is CASSLVSAPTYEQYF. In DNA form, the CDR3 reads TGCGCCAGCAGCTTGGTGTCAGCTCCAACCTACGAGCAGTACTTC.

The rearrangement links TRBV7-2 to TRBJ2-1; tentatively, D is TRBD1 or TRBD2 (5 bases each). This CDR3 region has 15 residues. V lost 6 bases, J lost 4 bases, and 16 bases lay in between. Germline V gene data show CDR1 as SGHTA and CDR2 as FQGNSA. The CDR3 reads CASRPRGGAYNEQFF. The CDR3, as DNA: TGTGCCAGCAGACCGAGGGGTGGGGCTTACAATGAGCAGTTCTTC.

V gene TRBV3-1 combines with J gene TRBJ2-1; 8 bases match TRBD2. Trimming took 0 bases from V and 6 from J; bases not matched to a gene: 10. CDR3 length equals 17 residues. Germline V gene sequence: CDR1 LGHDT, CDR2 YNNKEL (reference sequence). CDR3 residues: CASSQEPIAGMSNEQFF. DNA for the CDR3: TGTGCCAGCAGCCAAGAGCCCATAGCGGGGATGAGCAATGAGCAGTTCTTC.

V usage is TRBV29-1 and J usage is TRBJ2-4, with TRBD1 matching over 9 bases. The V gene end was trimmed by 6 bases and the J gene end by 2 bases; junction bases not matched to a gene: 17. The CDR3 loop spans 18 amino acids. The germline V gene encodes CDR1 SQVTM and CDR2 ANQGSEA. CDR3 sequence (DNA): TGCAGCGTCCGAGCGGGACAGGGCGGTTTAGGGACCAAAAACATTCAGTACTTC. Encoded protein: CSVRAGQGGLGTKNIQYF.

The CDR3 is CASSQEHTVGEQYF. The DNA for the CDR3 is TGCGCCAGCAGCCAAGAGCACACGGTGGGTGAGCAGTACTTC. This chain connects TRBV4-1 to TRBJ2-7; D remains unclear. The CDR3 length is 14 residues. CDR1 MGHRA and CDR2 YSYEKL come from the germline V gene. Trimming cost V 0 bases and J 7 bases, with 13 bases left between them.

V gene TRBV7-2 combines with J gene TRBJ2-7; D ambiguous. The germline V gene has CDR1 SGHTA and CDR2 FQGNSA. This CDR3 comprises 13 residues. Between the trimmed V and J ends, which lost 1 base and 2 bases, there was a span of 6 bases. The DNA of the CDR3 is TGTGCCAGCAGCTTAGTTGCCCCCTACGAGCAGTACTTC. This gives the protein CASSLVAPYEQYF.